This T cell receptor (beta chain) was profiled in a study of PD-1 blockade in classical Hodgkin lymphoma. Across the whole study: The nivolumab dose that patients received was 3 mg/kg, given intravenously every 2 weeks. The study, taken as a whole, reports: Repertoire differences have undefined causes, possibly disease activity or prior therapy. Researchers reported that CD4+ TCR diversity, though not CD8+, rose significantly by C4D1.

Generated by immunoSEQ multiplex PCR, the TCRdb table keeps only in-frame clones and is missing some. Of fewer than 65,000 clones detected, around 89% appear once; the ten largest clones hold roughly 15%. Each patient experienced a relapse that followed autologous stem cell transplantation, and brentuximab vedotin exposure varied. The CDR3 has 11 amino acids. Germline V gives CDR1 DFQATT, CDR2 SNEGSKA (reference sequence). Trimming cost V 6 bases and J 6 bases, with 9 bases left between them. About this clone itself: Its matching antigen is unknown.

The chain recombines TRBV20-1 with TRBJ1-3; D is unresolved. The TCR sequence derives from a human donor with classical Hodgkin lymphoma. Specimen: peripheral blood mononuclear cells (PBMCs), collected at baseline. The CDR3, as DNA: TGCAGTGCCCAAGGGCCAAACACCATATATTTT. Encoded protein: CSAQGPNTIYF.